The clone carrying this T cell receptor (beta chain) has only a few counts. Its antigen remains unidentified. The entry originates in a study of T-cell memory formation after mild COVID-19. Study-wide findings and caveats: Pre-infection memory contained some responding clones, which suggested that cross-reactive memory had joined.

The length of the CDR3 is 15 residues. V trimming: 3 bases; J trimming: 10 bases; junction bases outside the gene matches: 9. In germline, CDR1 is SGHTA, CDR2 FQGTGA. TCRdb recomputed calls from the 5' RACE reads with MiXCR, one row per CDR3 protein. The sample lists approximately 44,000 distinct CDR3 sequences; 7.3% were seen once. This rearrangement joins TRBV7-3 to TRBJ1-6; 7 nucleotides align to TRBD1. The clonotype comes from a man younger than 35 who had mild COVID-19 (a few samples of this study predate the infection). Cell type and time point are not known. Material for sequencing was PBMCs or a T cell subset sorted from them (not recorded which). The CDR3 loop reads CASSLAGGIGSPLHF. The CDR3 region has the DNA TGTGCCAGCAGCTTGGCAGGGGGGATTGGGTCACCCCTCCACTTT.